The 32 T cell receptor beta chains below come from one sample, sequenced in a study of graft-versus-host responses after intestinal transplantation. Generated by immunoSEQ multiplex PCR, the TCRdb table keeps only in-frame clones and is missing some. Seen here are tens of thousands of clones, approximately 90% observed once, and the top ten hold less than 2%. Sequenced here: PBMCs, sampled 26 days after transplant. These receptors all stem from a human patient who received an intestinal transplant, so some T cells may come from the graft donor.

The chain uses TRBV6-5 and TRBJ2-1; 10 bases map to TRBD1. This CDR3 has 16 amino acids. Germline V CDR1 and CDR2: MNHEY, SVGAGI. V gave up 0 bases and J gave up 8 bases; unmatched junction bases: 7. The CDR3 loop is CASSYSRTGGRDEQFF. The CDR3 DNA follows: TGTGCCAGCAGTTACTCCAGGACAGGGGGGAGGGATGAGCAGTTCTTC.

The rearrangement links TRBV5-1 to TRBJ2-1; 8 positions agree with TRBD1. J lost 1 base, V lost 4 bases, and 7 bases had no gene match. The CDR3 has 16 residues. Germline-derived CDR1 and CDR2 are SGHRS and YFSETQ. The CDR3 here is CASSAGQGRSYNEQFF. The CDR3 nucleotides are TGCGCCAGCAGCGCAGGACAGGGACGATCCTACAATGAGCAGTTCTTC.

The chain has TRBV7-3 and TRBJ2-7; 9 bases match TRBD1. The germline V gene has CDR1 SGHTA and CDR2 FQGTGA. V shed 0 bases, J shed 6 bases, and the junction held 6 bases outside the gene matches. The CDR3 runs to 15 residues. CDR3 bases: TGTGCCAGCAGCTTAACCGGGGACAGGGTAGGCGAGCAGTACTTC. It translates to CASSLTGDRVGEQYF.

This chain joins TRBV5-1 and TRBJ2-1, with TRBD2 matching 15 bases. Germline values: CDR1 SGHRS, CDR2 YFSETQ. The CDR3 is 18 residues long. V lost 5 bases, J lost 6 bases, and 12 bases stayed unmatched. The CDR3 here is CASSRTSGGGRFGNEQFF. The CDR3 nucleotides are TGCGCCAGCAGTCGGACTAGCGGGGGGGGCCGCTTTGGCAATGAGCAGTTCTTC.

The chain uses TRBV2 and TRBJ2-2, with 8 bases fitting TRBD2. The CDR3 runs to 12 residues. Trimming removed 10 bases from V and 4 bases from J; junction bases left unmatched: 2. Germline CDR1 and CDR2: SNHLY and FYNNEI. The CDR3 DNA is TGTGCCACCAGCGGGGGCACCGGGGAGCTGTTTTTT. This translates into CATSGGTGELFF.

For the CDR3, the DNA is TGTGCCAGCAGGGGGACAGGGGAGGGAGAGACCCAGTACTTC. Translating it yields CASRGTGEGETQYF. This chain connects TRBV28 to TRBJ2-5; 10 nucleotides align to TRBD1. Germline CDR1 reads MDHEN; CDR2 reads SYDVKM. J was trimmed by 4 bases and V by 6 bases; bases with no gene match: 5. The CDR3 sequence is 14 residues long. Supplemented by reference TRBV28 and TRBJ2-5, the full variable domain reads DVKVTQSSRYLVKRTGEKVFLECVQDMDHENMFWYRQDPGLGLRLIYFSYDVKMKEKGDIPEGYSVSREKKERFSLILESASTNQTSMYLCASRGTGEGETQYFGPGTRLLVL.

The V and J genes are TRBV5-3 and TRBJ1-5; 7 bases align to TRBD1. TRBV5-3 is an ORF; its function is uncertain. The CDR3 covers 13 residues. The J segment lost 9 bases and the V segment lost 4 bases, leaving 7 bases of the junction unmatched. The CDR3 nucleotides are TGTGCCAGAAGCCCACTACAGGGGACGCCCCAGCATTTT. This sequence encodes CARSPLQGTPQHF.

This chain joins TRBV28 and TRBJ1-2, with 10 positions matching TRBD1. The germline V gene encodes CDR1 MDHEN and CDR2 SYDVKM. The trim removed 6 bases at V and 5 bases at J, leaving 15 bases unmatched. This CDR3 spans 17 amino acids. The CDR3 sequence: CASRMIPGQGQEYGYTF. CDR3 sequence (DNA): TGTGCCAGCAGGATGATACCGGGACAGGGGCAAGAGTATGGCTACACCTTC.

The chain recombines TRBV19 with TRBJ2-5; tentatively, D is TRBD2 (6 bases). Germline V gene sequence: CDR1 LNHDA, CDR2 SQIVND (reference sequence). The CDR3 spans 16 residues. Trimming left V 1 base short and J 7 bases short, with 19 bases between. The CDR3 nucleotides are TGTGCCAGTAGTATAGTCGGGGGACCCCGCCCGGGGACCCAGTACTTC. It yields the protein CASSIVGGPRPGTQYF.

This chain links TRBV9 with TRBJ2-3; no firm D call. This CDR3 spans 13 amino acids. V lost 4 bases and J lost 0, with 6 bases in between. CDR1 is SGDLS, CDR2 YYNGEE, per germline. As DNA, the CDR3 is TGTGCCAGCAGCCTCTCTAGCACAGATACGCAGTATTTT. Protein: CASSLSSTDTQYF.

This clone was seen a single time. The chain combines TRBV20-1 with TRBJ1-4; the D is unclear. The V and J ends lost 2 bases and 5 bases respectively, with 3 bases between them. Germline CDR1 reads DFQATT; CDR2 reads SNEGSKA (reference sequence). The CDR3 is 11 residues long. CDR3 nucleotides: TGCAGTGCTAGAATAAATGAAAAACTGTTTTTT. Residues: CSARINEKLFF.

The chain joins TRBV6-5 to TRBJ2-7; the match to TRBD1 covers 8 bases. V lost 0 bases to trimming and J lost 3 bases; unmatched junction nucleotides: 4. From germline, CDR1 is MNHEY and CDR2 SVGAGI. This CDR3 region has 15 residues. CDR3 DNA sequence: TGTGCCAGCAGTTACTCGACAGGGGTGAACTACGAGCAGTACTTC. Residues: CASSYSTGVNYEQYF.

The V gene is TRBV7-9, the J gene TRBJ2-1, with D uncertain. The V end was cut by 5 bases, the J end by 6 bases, with 5 bases between. Germline V gene data show CDR1 as SEHNR and CDR2 as FQNEAQ (reference sequence). The CDR3 sequence is 11 residues long. CDR3 in amino acids: CASSPSNEQFF. The DNA of the CDR3 is TGTGCCAGCAGCCCCAGCAATGAGCAGTTCTTC.

This chain connects TRBV15 to TRBJ2-1; 8 bases are a match to TRBD2. The CDR3 totals 15 residues. Trimming cost V 1 base and J 7 bases; bases outside gene matches: 6. In germline, CDR1 is LNHNV, CDR2 YYDKDF (reference sequence). The CDR3 spells CATSRAGGPRNEQFF. The CDR3 DNA reads TGTGCCACCAGCAGAGCGGGAGGGCCTAGGAATGAGCAGTTCTTC. The whole variable domain, remainder taken from reference TRBV15 and TRBJ2-1, is DAMVIQNPRYQVTQFGKPVTLSCSQTLNHNVMYWYQQKSSQAPKLLFHYYDKDFNNEADTPDNFQSRRPNTSFCFLDIRSPGLGDTAMYLCATSRAGGPRNEQFFGPGTRLTVL.

The chain recombines TRBV4-1 with TRBJ1-1; no definite D call. CDR3 length equals 14 residues. Trimming pared 2 bases from V and 6 bases from J, leaving 13 bases between. Germline-derived CDR1 and CDR2 are MGHRA and YSYEKL. The CDR3 loop is CASSQNPGYPEAFF. CDR3 nucleotides: TGCGCCAGCAGCCAAAACCCGGGGTATCCTGAAGCTTTCTTT.

V and J are TRBV7-2 and TRBJ2-1, with 14 bases aligning to TRBD2. Germline CDR1 reads SGHTA; CDR2 reads FQGNSA. The CDR3 has 17 residues. V lost 1 base to trimming and J lost 9 bases; unmatched junction nucleotides: 8. CDR3 loop: CASSLVGLAGARVEQFF. DNA of the CDR3: TGTGCCAGCAGCTTAGTGGGACTAGCGGGAGCCCGGGTTGAGCAGTTCTTC.

This clone was counted only a few times. CDR3: CSVEPGNTEAFF. DNA of the CDR3: TGCAGCGTTGAACCCGGGAACACTGAAGCTTTCTTT. The rearrangement uses TRBV29-1 and TRBJ1-1; D is unclear. Trimming shortened V by 2 bases and J by 1 base, and 5 bases separated the two germline ends. The germline CDR1 and CDR2 sequences are SQVTM and ANQGSEA. This CDR3 is 12 amino acids long.

The V and J genes are TRBV6-5 and TRBJ1-1; D unclear. This CDR3 contains 13 residues. From germline, CDR1 is MNHEY and CDR2 SVGAGI. Trimming removed 6 bases from V and 0 bases from J, with 8 bases in between. The CDR3 spells CASRSGVNTEAFF. CDR3 nucleotides: TGTGCCAGCAGATCCGGAGTGAACACTGAAGCTTTCTTT.

The J gene is TRBJ2-7, the V gene TRBV5-6; D possibly corresponds to TRBD1 (5 bases). Trimming took off 6 bases at V and 1 base at J, with 14 bases between the two ends. The CDR3 length is 14 residues. Germline lookup yields CDR1 SGHDT and CDR2 YYEEEE. CDR3 sequence: CASTPWTNSYEQYF. In DNA form, the CDR3 reads TGTGCCAGCACCCCTTGGACAAATTCCTACGAGCAGTACTTC.

The rearrangement links TRBV5-6 to TRBJ2-1; D is possibly TRBD2 (6 bases). Trimming removed 4 bases at V and 2 bases at J, with 13 bases between. In germline, CDR1 is SGHDT, CDR2 YYEEEE. The CDR3 totals 15 residues. For the CDR3, the DNA is TGTGCCAGCAGCCTGGGACTCCCTCCCTACAATGAGCAGTTCTTC. It translates to CASSLGLPPYNEQFF.

The V gene is TRBV11-2, the J gene TRBJ2-6; unclear D gene. The V end lost 1 base, the J end lost 6 bases, and 16 bases lay between the germline ends. Germline V gives CDR1 SGHAT, CDR2 FQNNGV. This CDR3 comprises 17 residues. DNA of the CDR3: TGTGCCAGCAGCTTAGTCGCTTTCGGCGGTTTGGCCAACGTCCTGACTTTC. It encodes CASSLVAFGGLANVLTF.

On this clone: The germline gene is not matched at one end of the junction; a read error may be the cause. The chain has TRBV7-7 and TRBJ2-1; 11 nucleotides align to TRBD2. The CDR3 has 21 amino acids. Germline V gene sequence: CDR1 SSHAT, CDR2 FNYEAQ (reference sequence). In nucleotides, the CDR3 is TGTGCTAGCAGCTTAGCAACGACTAGCGGGATAGGGGGACTCGGGGGGAATGAGCAGTTCTTC. This sequence encodes CASSLATTSGIGGLGGNEQFF.

A word on this clone: One end of the junction fails to match germline, which may point to a read error. The V gene is TRBV5-5, the J gene TRBJ1-1; D gene uncertain. Germline V gene sequence: CDR1 SGHKS, CDR2 YYEKEE (reference sequence). This CDR3 has 13 residues. CDR3 in DNA: TGTGCCAGCAGTTTGGCCTACAACACTGAAGCTTTCTTT. Translating it yields CASSLAYNTEAFF.

V usage is TRBV5-4 and J usage is TRBJ2-1, with D hard to call. V lost 0 bases and J lost 3, with 7 bases in between. Germline V CDR1 and CDR2: SGHNT, YYREEE (reference sequence). This CDR3 has 14 residues. The CDR3 nucleotides are TGTGCCAGCAGCTTGGCCTCAGACTACAATGAGCAGTTCTTC. Translating it yields CASSLASDYNEQFF. The full variable domain, rest sourced from reference TRBV5-4 and TRBJ2-1, is ETGVTQSPTHLIKTRGQQVTLRCSSQSGHNTVSWYQQALGQGPQFIFQYYREEENGRGNFPPRFSGLQFPNYSSELNVNALELDDSALYLCASSLASDYNEQFFGPGTRLTVL.

V usage is TRBV9 and J usage is TRBJ2-2; 10 nucleotides agree with TRBD1. The CDR3 loop spans 16 amino acids. CDR1 is SGDLS, CDR2 YYNGEE, per germline. After removal of 3 bases from V and 7 bases from J, the junction contained 9 bases not matched to a gene. The CDR3 spells CASSAPTGGHHGELFF. Written as DNA, the CDR3 is TGTGCCAGCAGCGCCCCGACAGGGGGCCATCACGGGGAGCTGTTTTTT.

V and J are TRBV5-4 and TRBJ2-5; no firm D call. The DNA matches TRBJ2-7 better at its end, which makes the J call doubtful. The germline V gene has CDR1 SGHNT and CDR2 YYREEE (reference sequence). The CDR3 is 11 residues long. CDR3 protein: CASSSDYEQYF. The CDR3 DNA sequence: TGTGCCAGCAGCTCCGACTACGAGCAGTACTTC.

The CDR3 sequence is CASSIRTGLFEKLFF. The CDR3, as DNA: TGTGCCAGTAGTATCCGGACAGGGTTGTTTGAAAAACTGTTTTTT. The chain combines TRBV19 with TRBJ1-4, with 8 bases lining up with TRBD1. The CDR3 covers 15 residues. J gave up 7 bases and V 3 bases, and 7 bases lay outside the gene matches. Germline V gene lookup returns CDR1 LNHDA and CDR2 SQIVND (reference sequence).

This chain connects TRBV27 to TRBJ2-1, with 8 bases matching TRBD2. V trimming: 6 bases; J trimming: 8 bases; junction bases outside the gene matches: 12. CDR1 and CDR2 (germline): MNHEY, SMNVEV (reference sequence). The CDR3 runs to 15 residues. The CDR3 is CASSGGTSPADEQFF. CDR3 sequence (DNA): TGTGCCAGCAGCGGCGGGACTAGTCCAGCCGATGAGCAGTTCTTC.

This chain uses TRBV6-5 with TRBJ1-2; D unclear. V was clipped by 2 bases and J by 3 bases, with 7 bases between them. This CDR3 spans 13 amino acids. The germline CDR1 and CDR2 sequences are MNHEY and SVGAGI. The CDR3 sequence: CASSYDNYYGYTF. The CDR3 DNA follows: TGTGCCAGCAGTTACGACAACTACTATGGCTACACCTTC.

The chain joins TRBV6-5 to TRBJ1-2; D gene unclear. Germline V gene lookup returns CDR1 MNHEY and CDR2 SVGAGI. The CDR3 runs to 14 residues. V shed 6 bases and J shed 0 bases, with 11 bases lying between them. CDR3 sequence: CASRLTAANYGYTF. CDR3 DNA: TGTGCCAGCAGACTCACAGCAGCTAACTATGGCTACACCTTC.

This sequence joins TRBV25-1 and TRBJ2-3; a possible D gene is TRBD2 (7 bases). The CDR3 spans 17 residues. The ends were cut back, 6 bases at V and 2 bases at J, with 21 bases in the middle. Germline CDR1 reads MGHDK; CDR2 reads SYGVNS. CDR3: CASSLRPGGPLTDTQYF. CDR3 coding DNA: TGTGCCAGCAGCCTGAGGCCGGGGGGCCCCCTCACAGATACGCAGTATTTT. The variable domain in full, with the rest retrieved from reference TRBV25-1 and TRBJ2-3, is EADIYQTPRYLVIGTGKKITLECSQTMGHDKMYWYQQDPGMELHLIHYSYGVNSTEKGDLSSESTVSRIRTEHFPLTLESARPSHTSQYLCASSLRPGGPLTDTQYFGPGTRLTVL.

This clone was counted a few times. The chain carries TRBV5-1 and TRBJ2-1; 11 nucleotides line up with TRBD2. Germline-derived CDR1 and CDR2 are SGHRS and YFSETQ. Trimming cost V 6 bases and J 6 bases; bases outside gene matches: 8. This CDR3 has 15 amino acids. The CDR3: CASTPTSGRTNEQFF. The CDR3 nucleotides are TGCGCCAGCACCCCTACTAGCGGGAGAACCAATGAGCAGTTCTTC.